The source of this T cell receptor beta chain is a study of shared clonotypes between healthy human individuals. Turning to the study itself: Contributing individuals were two females and three males aged 18 to 49. Three CD4 naive, three CD4 memory, two CD8 naive and one CD8 memory plate were used per donor.

CDR3 length: 14 residues. The V gene's germline CDR1 is MNHNY and CDR2 SVGAGI (reference sequence). The V end was cut by 2 bases, the J end by 1 base, with 6 bases between. Each donor was a Caucasian adult residing in Nashville, Tennessee. As regards this clone: This CDR3 is also generated by other DNA sequences in the sample.

Sequencing was performed with immunoSEQ multiplex PCR; in TCRdb, only in-frame clones are kept and a portion is missing. In the table there are roughly 2 million clones, more than 90% of which are singletons. The gene calls are TRBV6-6 and TRBJ1-5, with D unresolved. The sequenced material came from naive CD4+ T cells sorted from blood. Subset defined: CD45RA+ positively selected. This receptor was obtained from a young man in good health. The CDR3 DNA sequence: TGTGCCAGCAGTTACGGAGAGAGCAATCAGCCCCAGCATTTT. It is translated as CASSYGESNQPQHF.